This T cell receptor beta chain originates from a study of T cell changes during pregnancy in multiple sclerosis. The table came from immunoSEQ multiplex PCR; TCRdb's copy has only in-frame clones and leaves some out. In the table there are around 12,000 clones, 86% of which are singletons. The CDR3 covers 12 residues. The V end was cut by 4 bases, the J end by 8 bases, with 10 bases between. Germline values: CDR1 SGHNT, CDR2 YYREEE (reference sequence). This TCR came from a female donor in good health, enrolled as a control in a pregnancy study. This chain links TRBV5-4 with TRBJ2-1, with a weak D call TRBD1 (7 bases). The sequencing here drew on CD8+ T cells from peripheral blood mononuclear cells, taken in the second trimester of pregnancy. CDR3 bases: TGTGCCAGCAGCCAGGGGGAGGATGAGCAGTTCTTC. Amino acid sequence: CASSQGEDEQFF.